The next 29 T cell receptor beta chains were all read from a single sample in a study of blood T cells in healthy people across ages. The second PCR ran roughly 6 to 11 cycles with a sample-barcoded 5' primer and J-beta primers. TCRdb recomputed calls from the 5' RACE reads with MiXCR, one row per CDR3 protein. The sample holds hundreds of thousands of distinct CDR3 sequences, less than 45% seen once. The sequenced sample consisted of blood. All receptors derive from a man of 80 years or more in good health.

The chain links TRBV6-5 to TRBJ2-5, with 10 bases lining up with TRBD2. The V and J ends lost 6 bases and 11 bases, in that order; junction bases with no gene match: 15. The germline V gene has CDR1 MNHEY and CDR2 SVGAGI. The CDR3 is 15 amino acids. CDR3 sequence reads: CASSKGLAPYNEQYF. The CDR3 coding sequence is TGTGCCAGCAGCAAGGGACTAGCGCCCTACAATGAGCAGTACTTC.

CDR3 sequence reads: CASSPGGGTLSYEQYF. In nucleotides, the CDR3 is TGTGCCAGCAGCCCGGGCGGGGGGACGCTATCCTACGAGCAGTACTTC. The V and J genes are TRBV3-1 and TRBJ2-7; 8 bases are a match to TRBD2. V was clipped by 4 bases and J by 1 base; unmatched bases: 9. Germline values: CDR1 LGHDT, CDR2 YNNKEL (reference sequence). The CDR3 contains 16 residues.

This clonotype was detected only a few times. V and J are TRBV20-1 and TRBJ2-7; no clear D gene. This CDR3 has 14 amino acids. Per germline, CDR1 DFQATT and CDR2 SNEGSKA (reference sequence). V shed 1 base and J shed 7 bases, with 17 bases lying between them. In nucleotides, the CDR3 is TGCAGTGCTAGAGGCCGGACCGCCTCTGAAGAGCAGTACTTC. It specifies CSARGRTASEEQYF.

This clonotype was picked up one time. The chain carries TRBV3-1 and TRBJ2-4; tentative D call: TRBD1 (6 bases). Germline assignment: CDR1 LGHDT and CDR2 YNNKEL (reference sequence). V lost 4 bases and J lost 4, with 8 bases in between. The CDR3 consists of 13 residues. CDR3 nucleotides: TGTGCCAGCAGCCGGGACAATAAAAACATTCAGTACTTC. This gives the protein CASSRDNKNIQYF.

The chain employs TRBV4-2 and TRBJ2-5; the match to TRBD2 covers 7 bases. CDR1 LGHNA and CDR2 YNFKEQ come from the germline V gene. This CDR3 has 17 amino acids. V shed 1 base, J shed 3 bases, and the junction held 11 bases outside the gene matches. For the CDR3, the DNA is TGTGCCAGCAGCCAAGGCCTGGTCGGAGCGGGGAAAGAGACCCAGTACTTC. This encodes CASSQGLVGAGKETQYF.

This clonotype was counted between two and nine times. The J gene is TRBJ1-2, the V gene TRBV20-1; D remains ambiguous. This CDR3 has 12 residues. Germline lookup yields CDR1 DFQATT and CDR2 SNEGSKA (reference sequence). Trimming took off 3 bases at V and 9 bases at J, with 14 bases between the two ends. CDR3 protein: CSASGQAERYTF. Here the CDR3 DNA reads TGCAGTGCTAGTGGTCAGGCGGAACGCTACACCTTC.

A few counts support this clonotype. CDR3 amino acids: CSPRTRGNIQYF. The CDR3 DNA is TGCAGTCCGAGGACTAGGGGAAACATTCAGTACTTC. The chain couples TRBV20-1 to TRBJ2-4; TRBD2 aligns across 7 bases. With 8 bases clipped from V and 6 bases from J, the junction kept 7 bases outside the gene matches. This CDR3 has 12 residues. Germline V lookup: CDR1 DFQATT, CDR2 SNEGSKA (reference sequence).

The rearrangement joins TRBV5-1 to TRBJ2-5; 7 bases fit TRBD1. Trimming at V came to 4 bases and at J to 5 bases, leaving 11 bases not matched to a gene. Germline V gene sequence: CDR1 SGHRS, CDR2 YFSETQ. There are 15 residues in the CDR3. The CDR3 reads CASSTGQHDRETQYF. The CDR3 DNA reads TGCGCCAGCAGCACGGGACAGCATGATCGGGAGACCCAGTACTTC.

The rearrangement uses TRBV7-2 and TRBJ1-1; unclear D gene. CDR3 length: 13 amino acids. The germline V gene encodes CDR1 SGHTA and CDR2 FQGNSA. V was clipped by 5 bases and J by 2 bases, with 9 bases between them. The chain's CDR3 is CASSPRSNTEAFF. CDR3 nucleotides: TGTGCCAGCAGCCCCAGGAGCAACACTGAAGCTTTCTTT.

This chain connects TRBV28 to TRBJ2-7, with D perhaps matching TRBD1 (6 bases). CDR3 length: 15 amino acids. Trimming removed 8 bases at V and 0 bases at J, with 17 bases between. Germline V gene sequence: CDR1 MDHEN, CDR2 SYDVKM. CDR3 loop: CASLTPQGSSYEQYF. CDR3 in DNA: TGTGCCAGCCTTACACCACAGGGTAGCTCCTACGAGCAGTACTTC.

This clonotype was observed a few times. The rearrangement joins TRBV7-3 to TRBJ2-3, with D unclear. Between the trimmed V and J ends, which lost 1 base and 2 bases, there was a span of 7 bases. The CDR3 covers 14 residues. Germline assignment: CDR1 SGHTA and CDR2 FQGTGA. CDR3 protein: CASSLNSYTDTQYF. CDR3 bases: TGTGCCAGCAGCTTAAACTCCTACACAGATACGCAGTATTTT.

In DNA form, the CDR3 reads TGTGCCAGCAGCGTAGGTCGAGCGAGGGGGGATACGCAGTATTTT. It yields the protein CASSVGRARGDTQYF. The chain links TRBV9 to TRBJ2-3; possible D gene TRBD1, 6 bases. This CDR3 has 15 residues. Germline assignment: CDR1 SGDLS and CDR2 YYNGEE. V lost 0 bases to trimming and J lost 6 bases, with 14 bases between them.

This clonotype was seen repeatedly, ten times or more. The gene calls are TRBV7-2 and TRBJ2-5, with D tentatively TRBD2 (8 bases). The ends were cut back, 5 bases at V and 3 bases at J, with 19 bases in the middle. CDR1 SGHTA and CDR2 FQGNSA come from the germline V gene. The length of the CDR3 is 16 residues. The CDR3 nucleotides are TGTGCCAGCAGCCCACAGGGGTCAGCGGGGGAAGAGACCCAGTACTTC. This gives the protein CASSPQGSAGEETQYF. Combining the CDR3 with reference TRBV7-2 and TRBJ2-5 gives the whole variable domain GAGVSQSPSNKVTEKGKDVELRCDPISGHTALYWYRQSLGQGLEFLIYFQGNSAPDKSGLPSDRFSAERTGGSVSTLTIQRTQQEDSAVYLCASSPQGSAGEETQYFGPGTRLLVL.

This chain links TRBV7-2 with TRBJ2-2, with 8 bases aligning to TRBD2. This CDR3 is built from 15 residues. Trimming removed 5 bases from V and 6 bases from J; junction bases left unmatched: 8. Per germline, CDR1 SGHTA and CDR2 FQGNSA. The CDR3 loop is CASSPGTRVSGELFF. Written as DNA, the CDR3 is TGTGCCAGCAGCCCCGGGACTAGGGTCTCCGGGGAGCTGTTTTTT.

This clonotype was found many times. The gene calls are TRBV4-3 and TRBJ2-2, with 8 nucleotides matching TRBD2. Germline trimming cut 1 base from V and 4 bases from J; bases unmatched to any gene: 2. CDR3 size: 15 residues. Germline V lookup: CDR1 LGHNA, CDR2 YSLEER. The CDR3 DNA sequence: TGCGCCAGCAGCCAAGGTAGCGGGACCACCGGGGAGCTGTTTTTT. Amino acid sequence: CASSQGSGTTGELFF.

Concerning this clonotype: At one end the junction does not follow the germline gene, possibly because of a read error. The V and J genes are TRBV6-2 or TRBV6-3 and TRBJ2-6, with D possibly being TRBD2 (6 bases). This CDR3 comprises 15 residues. Germline assignment: CDR1 MNHEY and CDR2 SVGEGT. The CDR3 protein is CASSQSGTGANVPTF. The CDR3 DNA is TGTGCCAGCAGTCAGTCAGGGACTGGGGCCAACGTCCCGACTTTC.

The V call is TRBV7-2, the J call TRBJ1-2; 8 bases map to TRBD1. CDR1 and CDR2 from the germline V gene are SGHTA and FQGNSA. V lost 5 bases, J lost 4 bases, and 9 bases stayed unmatched. This CDR3 spans 15 amino acids. CDR3 sequence (DNA): TGTGCCAGCAGCCCACCATGGGACAGGAGCTATGGCTACACCTTC. As protein: CASSPPWDRSYGYTF.

In this sample, this clonotype turned up many times. The rearrangement uses TRBV12-3 or TRBV12-4 and TRBJ2-6; maybe TRBD2 (5 bases). The CDR3 is 16 residues long. V was shortened by 5 bases and J by 0 bases, with 11 bases between the two germline ends. The CDR3 coding sequence is TGTGCCAGCAGTCCCTCGGGGAGCTCTGGGGCCAACGTCCTGACTTTC. Translated, it gives CASSPSGSSGANVLTF.

The chain couples TRBV3-1 to TRBJ2-1; D unresolved. The CDR3 totals 12 residues. V shed 3 bases and J shed 13 bases, with 13 bases lying between them. The germline gives CDR1 LGHDT, CDR2 YNNKEL (reference sequence). Here the CDR3 DNA reads TGTGCCAGCAGCCAGATAGAAGAGACCCAGTTCTTC. Its translation: CASSQIEETQFF.

This clonotype has a handful of counts. The chain has TRBV6-5 and TRBJ2-5; perhaps TRBD2 as D (5 bases). CDR1 is MNHEY, CDR2 SVGAGI, per germline. The V and J ends lost 7 bases and 0 bases respectively, with 9 bases between them. The CDR3 extends over 13 amino acids. As DNA, the CDR3 is TGTGCCAGCACCCCGGGGTACCAAGAGACCCAGTACTTC. This encodes CASTPGYQETQYF.

The J gene is TRBJ2-7, the V gene TRBV7-8; D uncertain. This CDR3 contains 11 residues. The V end was cut by 5 bases, the J end by 6 bases, with 8 bases between. Germline V lookup: CDR1 SGHVS, CDR2 FQNEAQ. This CDR3 is CASSTAGEQYF. In DNA, the CDR3 is TGTGCCAGCAGCACGGCCGGCGAGCAGTACTTC.

This clonotype was observed once. Relative to the germline gene, one junction end is altered; a read error may explain this. The CDR3 region has the DNA TGTGTCAGCAGCTCCGGGACAGGGGCGAGCAATGAGCAGTTCTTC. Translating it yields CVSSSGTGASNEQFF. The chain uses TRBV7-3 and TRBJ2-1; TRBD1 aligns across 10 bases. CDR1 and CDR2 (germline): SGHTA, FQGTGA. This CDR3 is 15 amino acids long.

The genes are TRBV28 and TRBJ1-1, with D possibly TRBD1 on 5 matching bases. The CDR3 is made up of 15 amino acids. CDR1 is MDHEN, CDR2 SYDVKM, per germline. Trimming removed 7 bases from V and 2 bases from J, with 17 bases in between. DNA of the CDR3: TGTGCCAGCACCCGCGGGGGGGGAGGAAACACTGAAGCTTTCTTT. This gives the protein CASTRGGGGNTEAFF. The complete variable domain, with remaining parts taken from reference TRBV28 and TRBJ1-1, reads DVKVTQSSRYLVKRTGEKVFLECVQDMDHENMFWYRQDPGLGLRLIYFSYDVKMKEKGDIPEGYSVSREKKERFSLILESASTNQTSMYLCASTRGGGGNTEAFFGQGTRLTVV.

V gene TRBV20-1 combines with J gene TRBJ2-7, with 7 bases matching TRBD2. The CDR3 is 15 residues long. Germline V gene lookup returns CDR1 DFQATT and CDR2 SNEGSKA (reference sequence). The J segment lost 2 bases and the V segment lost 0 bases, leaving 7 bases of the junction unmatched. The DNA for the CDR3 is TGCAGTGCTAGAGATCCTAATAGCGGGCCCTACGAGCAGTACTTC. Encoded protein: CSARDPNSGPYEQYF.

The chain recombines TRBV7-2 with TRBJ2-5; 8 bases line up with TRBD1. V shed 4 bases, J shed 4 bases, and the junction held 5 bases outside the gene matches. Germline-derived CDR1 and CDR2 are SGHTA and FQGNSA. The CDR3 is 14 amino acids. DNA of the CDR3: TGTGCCAGCAGCTCCTACGGGACAGGAGAGACCCAGTACTTC. Its protein is CASSSYGTGETQYF. Filled out from reference TRBV7-2 and TRBJ2-5, the complete variable domain reads GAGVSQSPSNKVTEKGKDVELRCDPISGHTALYWYRQSLGQGLEFLIYFQGNSAPDKSGLPSDRFSAERTGGSVSTLTIQRTQQEDSAVYLCASSSYGTGETQYFGPGTRLLVL.

The chain has TRBV2 and TRBJ2-2; D gene uncertain. The V end was cut by 8 bases, the J end by 1 base, with 14 bases between. Germline V gene lookup returns CDR1 SNHLY and CDR2 FYNNEI. This CDR3 is built from 15 residues. The CDR3 region is CASCRLTVNTGELFF. The CDR3 DNA reads as TGTGCCAGCTGCCGGTTAACAGTGAACACCGGGGAGCTGTTTTTT.

The sample holds a few counts of this clonotype. This chain joins TRBV5-1 and TRBJ2-2; 10 positions agree with TRBD2. This CDR3 is 14 amino acids long. Germline V lookup: CDR1 SGHRS, CDR2 YFSETQ. With 4 bases clipped from V and 5 bases from J, the junction kept 2 bases outside the gene matches. The CDR3 DNA reads TGCGCCAGCAGCCAGACTAGCGGGACCGGGGAGCTGTTTTTT. Amino acid sequence: CASSQTSGTGELFF.

The chain carries TRBV28 and TRBJ2-7; maybe TRBD1 (7 bases). The CDR3 covers 15 residues. Deletions cut 3 bases from V and 2 bases from J, with 14 bases between. Germline-derived CDR1 and CDR2 are MDHEN and SYDVKM. The CDR3 nucleotides are TGTGCCAGCAGTTTGTTCCAGGGGGGAACCTACGAGCAGTACTTC. It yields the protein CASSLFQGGTYEQYF.

This clonotype has just a few counts. The rearrangement links TRBV7-2 to TRBJ2-5; 9 nucleotides align to TRBD2. CDR1 SGHTA and CDR2 FQGNSA come from the germline V gene. The CDR3 has 16 residues. Unmatched junction bases numbered 6, after V lost 1 base and J lost 3 bases. CDR3 in amino acids: CASSLEASGEKETQYF. The DNA for the CDR3 is TGTGCCAGCAGCTTAGAAGCTAGCGGGGAGAAAGAGACCCAGTACTTC.